Listed here are 25 T cell receptor beta chains from one sample, sequenced in a study of OX40 agonist ivuxolimab in advanced cancers. Sequencing was performed with immunoSEQ multiplex PCR; in TCRdb, only in-frame clones are kept and a portion is missing. This table has around 83,000 clones, about 89% appearing once. Source: CD4+ or CD8+ T cells sorted from blood, taken in a trial of the OX40 agonist ivuxolimab. The receptor set was obtained from an adult with an advanced solid tumor such as melanoma, head and neck, liver or kidney cancer.

Here the CDR3 DNA reads TGTGCCAGCAGTTCGCCGGGGCGGCGTGGTGGCTACACCTTC. Residues: CASSSPGRRGGYTF. The V and J genes are TRBV11-2 and TRBJ1-2, with a tentative D call TRBD1 (5 bases). This CDR3 comprises 14 residues. Germline V gene data show CDR1 as SGHAT and CDR2 as FQNNGV. Trimming took off 6 bases at V and 7 bases at J, with 18 bases between the two ends.

DNA of the CDR3: TGTGCCAGCAGCCCTGGGACAGGGAGGTCGCTGGGCACTGAAGCTTTCTTT. It specifies CASSPGTGRSLGTEAFF. V gene TRBV28 combines with J gene TRBJ1-1; 9 bases fit TRBD1. CDR1 is MDHEN and CDR2 is SYDVKM in the germline V gene. Germline trimming cut 6 bases from V and 4 bases from J; bases unmatched to any gene: 15. This CDR3 spans 17 amino acids.

This chain links TRBV9 with TRBJ2-3, with 7 bases that match TRBD2. CDR1 SGDLS and CDR2 YYNGEE come from the germline V gene. V shed 4 bases, J shed 2 bases, and the junction held 10 bases outside the gene matches. The CDR3 totals 16 residues. The CDR3 coding sequence is TGTGCCAGCAGCCCGAGGGCTAGCGGAAACACAGATACGCAGTATTTT. The encoded protein is CASSPRASGNTDTQYF. Supplemented by reference TRBV9 and TRBJ2-3, the full variable domain reads DSGVTQTPKHLITATGQRVTLRCSPRSGDLSVYWYQQSLDQGLQFLIQYYNGEERAKGNILERFSAQQFPDLHSELNLSSLELGDSALYFCASSPRASGNTDTQYFGPGTRLTVL.

The J gene is TRBJ1-5, the V gene TRBV19, with 8 bases lining up with TRBD1. Germline trimming cut 8 bases from V and 2 bases from J; bases unmatched to any gene: 5. The CDR3 runs 14 residues. Germline lookup yields CDR1 LNHDA and CDR2 SQIVND (reference sequence). The chain's CDR3 is CASRKDRGNQPQHF. The CDR3 coding sequence is TGTGCCAGTCGAAAGGACAGGGGCAATCAGCCCCAGCATTTT.

J is TRBJ1-1 and V is TRBV4-2; D is unresolved. Germline values: CDR1 LGHNA, CDR2 YNFKEQ. Deletions cut 4 bases from V and 4 bases from J, with 13 bases between. The CDR3 spans 14 residues. The CDR3 DNA follows: TGTGCCAGCAGCCCGGAGAGTTGGGGCACTGAAGCTTTCTTT. The encoded protein is CASSPESWGTEAFF.

A few counts support this clone. This sequence joins TRBV2 and TRBJ1-5; D call uncertain. V shed 3 bases and J shed 2 bases, with 8 bases lying between them. Germline loops: CDR1 SNHLY, CDR2 FYNNEI. The CDR3 length is 14 residues. Here the CDR3 reads CASSEWWGNQPQHF. The DNA of the CDR3 is TGTGCCAGCAGTGAGTGGTGGGGCAATCAGCCCCAGCATTTT.

The chain is built from TRBV9 and TRBJ2-7; D is perhaps TRBD1 (6 bases). The CDR3 is 16 residues long. V lost 4 bases and J 6 bases, leaving 23 bases between the germline ends. CDR1 SGDLS and CDR2 YYNGEE come from the germline V gene. This chain's CDR3 is CASSPRTRDKTREQYF. CDR3 coding DNA: TGTGCCAGCAGCCCTCGCACCCGGGACAAAACCCGCGAGCAGTACTTC. Filled out from reference TRBV9 and TRBJ2-7, the complete variable domain reads DSGVTQTPKHLITATGQRVTLRCSPRSGDLSVYWYQQSLDQGLQFLIQYYNGEERAKGNILERFSAQQFPDLHSELNLSSLELGDSALYFCASSPRTRDKTREQYFGPGTRLTVT.

V gene TRBV11-3 combines with J gene TRBJ1-2, with D perhaps matching TRBD1 (6 bases). The CDR3 is 16 residues long. Germline loops: CDR1 SGHNT, CDR2 YENEEA. V was cut by 5 bases and J by 3 bases, with 19 bases left in between. This CDR3 reads CASSTAQGTLHYGYTF. The CDR3 bases are TGTGCCAGCAGCACCGCCCAGGGGACTCTTCACTATGGCTACACCTTC. Full variable domain (rest looked up from reference TRBV11-3 and TRBJ1-2): EAGVVQSPRYKIIEKKQPVAFWCNPISGHNTLYWYLQNLGQGPELLIRYENEEAVDDSQLPKDRFSAERLKGVDSTLKIQPAELGDSAVYLCASSTAQGTLHYGYTFGSGTRLTVV.

The gene calls are TRBV7-9 and TRBJ2-7; 12 bases agree with TRBD1. CDR1 is SEHNR, CDR2 FQNEAQ, per germline (reference sequence). J gave up 2 bases and V 5 bases, and 10 bases lay outside the gene matches. This CDR3 comprises 17 residues. The DNA for the CDR3 is TGTGCCAGCAGCCCAAGATACGGGACAGGGGGCACCTACGAGCAGTACTTC. Translated: CASSPRYGTGGTYEQYF.

This rearrangement joins TRBV29-1 to TRBJ2-3, with 9 positions matching TRBD1. The CDR3 contains 14 residues. Losses at the gene ends were 6 bases for V and 1 base for J; bases not matched to a gene: 5. Germline CDR1 is SQVTM and CDR2 is ANQGSEA. CDR3 bases: TGCAGCGTCGTTGGACAGGGGCGCACAGATACGCAGTATTTT. Protein: CSVVGQGRTDTQYF.

The chain has TRBV6-1 and TRBJ2-6; D tentatively reads TRBD1 or TRBD2 (6 bases each). The germline V gene has CDR1 MNHNS and CDR2 SASEGT. Trimming removed 6 bases from V and 13 bases from J, with 10 bases in between. The CDR3 loop spans 11 amino acids. In DNA, the CDR3 is TGTGCCAGCAGCGGAGGGGGAGTCCTGACTTTC. Translation: CASSGGGVLTF.

About this clone itself: At one of its ends the junction is not consistent with the germline gene, which may arise from a read error. The genes are TRBV19 and TRBJ1-1, with 8 bases that match TRBD1. From germline, CDR1 is LNHDA and CDR2 SQIVND (reference sequence). This CDR3 contains 14 residues. The CDR3 nucleotides read TGTGCCAGTCAGCGGACAGGGATGAAAACTGAAGCTTTCTTT. This sequence encodes CASQRTGMKTEAFF.

Here the CDR3 reads CAIKQGQGNTGELFF. The CDR3 bases are TGTGCCATCAAACAGGGACAGGGGAACACCGGGGAGCTGTTTTTT. The chain couples TRBV10-3 to TRBJ2-2; 9 nucleotides agree with TRBD1. Germline CDR1 reads ENHRY; CDR2 reads SYGVKD. After removal of 7 bases from V and 1 base from J, the junction contained 4 bases not matched to a gene. This CDR3 comprises 15 residues.

The count of this clone is one. This chain uses TRBV28 with TRBJ1-1; 12 nucleotides align to TRBD1. The CDR3 has 13 residues. Per germline, CDR1 MDHEN and CDR2 SYDVKM. Unmatched junction bases numbered 8, after V lost 6 bases and J lost 12 bases. The CDR3 reads CASSQGTGGFSFF. CDR3 coding DNA: TGTGCCAGCAGCCAAGGGACAGGGGGCTTTTCTTTCTTT.

In this sample, this clone turned up once. This chain links TRBV14 with TRBJ2-5, with D maybe TRBD2 (5 bases). The V end was cut by 2 bases, the J end by 4 bases, with 8 bases between. Germline CDR1 reads SGHDN; CDR2 reads FVKESK. The CDR3 is 13 amino acids. This CDR3 is CASSQSRGETQYF. The CDR3 DNA reads as TGTGCCAGCAGCCAATCCCGGGGAGAGACCCAGTACTTC.

The chain combines TRBV5-1 with TRBJ2-3; the match to TRBD2 covers 9 bases. CDR3 length: 15 residues. Losses at the gene ends were 7 bases for V and 4 bases for J; bases not matched to a gene: 10. Germline V lookup: CDR1 SGHRS, CDR2 YFSETQ. The DNA for the CDR3 is TGCGCCAGCCGGGTAGGGCTAGCGGGATCAGATACGCAGTATTTT. Its protein product is CASRVGLAGSDTQYF.

This chain connects TRBV30 to TRBJ2-1, with 7 positions matching TRBD2. J lost 9 bases, V lost 0 bases, and 8 bases had no gene match. The V gene's germline CDR1 is GTSNPN and CDR2 SVGIG (reference sequence). CDR3 length: 14 residues. The CDR3 region is CAWSVWGGQGEQFF. The CDR3 coding sequence is TGTGCCTGGAGTGTATGGGGGGGTCAAGGTGAGCAGTTCTTC.

As to this clone: This CDR3 is also generated by other DNA sequences in the sample. The chain employs TRBV5-1 and TRBJ2-2; D ambiguous. CDR3 size: 15 residues. Germline lookup yields CDR1 SGHRS and CDR2 YFSETQ. Trimming removed 0 bases at V and 0 bases at J, with 6 bases between. CDR3 loop: CASSLGGANTGELFF. DNA of the CDR3: TGCGCCAGCAGCTTGGGCGGTGCGAACACCGGGGAGCTGTTTTTT.

This clone was recorded a few times. The chain combines TRBV19 with TRBJ1-6; D gene ambiguous. Between the trimmed V and J ends, which lost 5 bases and 3 bases, there was a span of 8 bases. The germline V gene encodes CDR1 LNHDA and CDR2 SQIVND (reference sequence). The length of the CDR3 is 14 residues. The CDR3 nucleotides read TGTGCCAGTAGTGAGGGCATCTATAATTCACCCCTCCACTTT. It yields the protein CASSEGIYNSPLHF. Supplemented by reference TRBV19 and TRBJ1-6, the full variable domain reads DGGITQSPKYLFRKEGQNVTLSCEQNLNHDAMYWYRQDPGQGLRLIYYSQIVNDFQKGDIAEGYSVSREKKESFPLTVTSAQKNPTAFYLCASSEGIYNSPLHFGNGTRLTVT.

The chain combines TRBV10-3 with TRBJ2-7; D tentatively fits TRBD1 or TRBD2 (5 bases each). There are 16 residues in the CDR3. Germline CDR1 reads ENHRY; CDR2 reads SYGVKD. Trimming removed 3 bases from V and 2 bases from J, with 17 bases in between. CDR3 region: CAISDSLGATAYEQYF. The CDR3 DNA follows: TGTGCCATCAGTGACTCCCTCGGGGCCACAGCCTACGAGCAGTACTTC.

This clone has only a few counts. The chain uses TRBV30 and TRBJ1-2; D gene ambiguous. Trimming took 2 bases from V and 5 from J, leaving 12 bases between them. This CDR3 has 13 residues. The V gene's germline CDR1 is GTSNPN and CDR2 SVGIG (reference sequence). CDR3 amino acids: CAWSRSGEYGYTF. CDR3 bases: TGTGCCTGGAGTCGTTCAGGAGAGTATGGCTACACCTTC.

This sequence joins TRBV30 and TRBJ1-1; tentatively, D is TRBD1 (5 bases). The germline V gene has CDR1 GTSNPN and CDR2 SVGIG (reference sequence). This CDR3 contains 13 residues. With 5 bases removed from V and 5 bases from J, the gap between germline ends came to 15 bases. CDR3 DNA sequence: TGTGCCTGGGTACTCTGGGGGATTACTGAAGCTTTCTTT. Amino acid sequence: CAWVLWGITEAFF.

The chain couples TRBV23-1 to TRBJ2-7; 7 positions agree with TRBD1. TRBV23-1 is flagged as an ORF with uncertain function. The CDR3 spans 17 residues. V gave up 0 bases and J gave up 2 bases; unmatched junction bases: 10. The CDR3 loop reads CASSQSIGQVLAYEQYF. In DNA form, the CDR3 reads TGCGCCAGCAGTCAATCCATAGGACAGGTCTTAGCCTACGAGCAGTACTTC.

This clone was picked up a small number of times. The chain has TRBV9 and TRBJ1-2; 10 bases fit TRBD1. This CDR3 spans 12 amino acids. V lost 4 bases, J lost 8 bases, and 2 bases stayed unmatched. The germline CDR1 and CDR2 sequences are SGDLS and YYNGEE. The CDR3 nucleotides read TGTGCCAGCAGCACGACAGGGGGCGGCTACACCTTC. Protein: CASSTTGGGYTF.

CDR3 DNA: TGTGCCAGCAGTTACTCGGGAAGGGTAGGGAGCTATGGCTACACCTTC. Amino acids: CASSYSGRVGSYGYTF. The rearrangement links TRBV6-5 to TRBJ1-2; no clear D. The CDR3 has 16 residues. With 0 bases removed from V and 4 bases from J, the gap between germline ends came to 15 bases. CDR1 and CDR2 (germline): MNHEY, SVGAGI.